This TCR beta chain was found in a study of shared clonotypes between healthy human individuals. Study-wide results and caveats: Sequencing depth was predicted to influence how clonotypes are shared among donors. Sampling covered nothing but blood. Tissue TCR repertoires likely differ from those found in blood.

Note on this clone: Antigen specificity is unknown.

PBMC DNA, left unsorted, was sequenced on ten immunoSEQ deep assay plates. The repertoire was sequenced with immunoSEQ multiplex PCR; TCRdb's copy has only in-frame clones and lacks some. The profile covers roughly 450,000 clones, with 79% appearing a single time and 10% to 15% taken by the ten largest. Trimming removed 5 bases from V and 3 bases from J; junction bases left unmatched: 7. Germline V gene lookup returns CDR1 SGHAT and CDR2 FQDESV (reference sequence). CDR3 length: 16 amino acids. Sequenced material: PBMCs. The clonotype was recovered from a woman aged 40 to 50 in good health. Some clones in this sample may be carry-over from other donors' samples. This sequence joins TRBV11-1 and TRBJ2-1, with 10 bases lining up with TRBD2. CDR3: CASSHNLAGDYNEQFF. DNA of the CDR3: TGTGCCAGCAGCCATAATCTAGCGGGAGACTACAATGAGCAGTTCTTC.